The rows below give T cell receptor beta chains drawn from one sample of a study of T-cell reconstitution after alpha-beta-depleted transplantation in children. TCRdb re-called the PCR reads through MiXCR, storing one row per CDR3 protein. The data contain 600,000 to 800,000 distinct CDR3 sequences, less than 15% of them singletons. Sample: PBMCs, taken before TCRalphabeta/CD19-depleted stem cell transplant. These receptors were obtained from a girl aged 2 to 9 with congenital amegakaryocytic thrombocytopenia, due to receive a stem cell transplant. Both conserved end residues are trimmed from each CDR3. Each record gives: clone size, V gene, CDR3 protein. Size values are once, few and many counts, or a class for expanded clones, and some rows have none.

many,TRBV6-1,ASSGGTGNEKLF
many,TRBV2,ASSRTSNQETQY
many,TRBV5-1,ASSWDSAGLGNEQF
.,TRBV20-1,SARRDRADPRGVNEQF
few,TRBV7-6,ASSTPPASVSYEQY
many,TRBV11-1,ASKFSGEQF
.,TRBV5-1,ASSALQGAREQF
many,TRBV7-8,ASSLDPETQY
.,TRBV7-3,ASSPGTDTEAF
.,TRBV5-1,ASRPDGMNTEAF
.,TRBV12-5,ASGTLLTSGPGDTQY
.,TRBV11-2,ASIPPVDGRAAGELF
.,TRBV12-2,ASRLVLRLQNTEAF
many,TRBV6-1,ASSEVEGRGVYEQY
few,TRBV11-3,ASSPNSGVTGELF
.,TRBV7-9,ASSFQGAGEAF
once,TRBV10-3,AISARARQVSTYEQY
.,TRBV7-3,ASTQLAGGPYEQY
few,TRBV5-1,ASSLVLAGGREETQY
many,TRBV3-1,ASSRNGADTQY
many,TRBV6-2/TRBV6-3,ASAGLIYEQY
many,TRBV5-1,ASSLAWWSDSYNEQF
many,TRBV20-1,SASLSAGGRF
few,TRBV29-1,SVALAGEKDTQY
few,TRBV5-1,ASSWTDRGYGYT
many,TRBV11-2,ASSLVAGGAFGYT
few,TRBV5-6,ASSVPVRRSNVLT
.,TRBV9,ASSVAGGQPQH
many,TRBV20-1,SVSGLFTDTQY
few,TRBV4-2,ASRHTSGVNTGELF
once,TRBV7-3,ASSLSRGRANEQF
many,TRBV12-3/TRBV12-4,ASSFRDVSYEQY
few,TRBV3-1,ASSQERYSNQPQH